The present entry profiles one TCR beta chain with its context. Profiling relied on immunoSEQ multiplex PCR, and the TCRdb table lists in-frame clones only, not all of them. The sample holds some 93,000 clones, approximately 80% seen once. These data are taken from a study of cytotoxic CD8 clonotypes in ibrutinib-treated CLL. The CDR3 sequence is 18 residues long. V lost 4 bases to trimming and J lost 3 bases; unmatched junction nucleotides: 14. Germline loops: CDR1 MGHRA, CDR2 YSYEKL. The clonotype was recovered from a human donor with chronic lymphocytic leukemia. This sequence joins TRBV4-1 and TRBJ2-3, with 9 bases lining up with TRBD2. Specimen: PBMCs, collected after 12 months of ibrutinib treatment. The CDR3: CASSPRRGGALITDTQYF. For the CDR3, the DNA is TGCGCCAGCAGCCCAAGACGCGGGGGGGCTTTGATTACAGATACGCAGTATTTT.